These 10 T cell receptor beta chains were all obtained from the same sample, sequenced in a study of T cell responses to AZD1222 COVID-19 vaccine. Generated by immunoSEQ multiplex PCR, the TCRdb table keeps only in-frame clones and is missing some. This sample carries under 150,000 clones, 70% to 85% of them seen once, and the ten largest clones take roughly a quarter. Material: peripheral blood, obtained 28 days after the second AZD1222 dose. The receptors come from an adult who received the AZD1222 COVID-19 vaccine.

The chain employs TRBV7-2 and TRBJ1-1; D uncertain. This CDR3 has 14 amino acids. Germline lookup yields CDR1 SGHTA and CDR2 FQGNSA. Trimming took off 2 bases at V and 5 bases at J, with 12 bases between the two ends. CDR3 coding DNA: TGTGCCAGCAGCTTATTTCGGGGAATGACTGAAGCTTTCTTT. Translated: CASSLFRGMTEAFF. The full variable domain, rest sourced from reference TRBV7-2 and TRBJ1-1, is GAGVSQSPSNKVTEKGKDVELRCDPISGHTALYWYRQSLGQGLEFLIYFQGNSAPDKSGLPSDRFSAERTGGSVSTLTIQRTQQEDSAVYLCASSLFRGMTEAFFGQGTRLTVV.

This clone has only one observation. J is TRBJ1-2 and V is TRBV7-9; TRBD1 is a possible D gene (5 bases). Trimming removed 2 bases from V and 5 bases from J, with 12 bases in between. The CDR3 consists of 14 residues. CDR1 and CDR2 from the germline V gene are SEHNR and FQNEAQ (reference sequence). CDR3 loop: CASSLIGRVYGYTF. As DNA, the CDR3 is TGTGCCAGCAGCTTAATTGGCAGGGTTTATGGCTACACCTTC.

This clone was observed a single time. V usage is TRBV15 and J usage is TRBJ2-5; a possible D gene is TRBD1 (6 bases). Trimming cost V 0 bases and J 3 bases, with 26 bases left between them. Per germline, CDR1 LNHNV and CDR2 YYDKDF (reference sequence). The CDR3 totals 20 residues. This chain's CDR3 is CATSREVGQFRPGRKETQYF. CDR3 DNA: TGTGCCACCAGCAGAGAGGTCGGACAGTTCCGGCCAGGTCGGAAAGAGACCCAGTACTTC. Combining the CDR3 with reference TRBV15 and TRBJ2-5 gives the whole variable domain DAMVIQNPRYQVTQFGKPVTLSCSQTLNHNVMYWYQQKSSQAPKLLFHYYDKDFNNEADTPDNFQSRRPNTSFCFLDIRSPGLGDTAMYLCATSREVGQFRPGRKETQYFGPGTRLLVL.

CDR3 in DNA: TGTGCCAGCAGTTACGGTCGAGGGGGGGGAAGCTCCTACAATGAGCAGTTCTTC. It specifies CASSYGRGGGSSYNEQFF. V is TRBV6-2 or TRBV6-3 and J is TRBJ2-1; a possible D gene is TRBD2 (7 bases). Germline lookup yields CDR1 MNHEY and CDR2 SVGEGT. This CDR3 region has 18 residues. V dropped 2 bases and J dropped 0 bases, with 17 bases sitting between them.

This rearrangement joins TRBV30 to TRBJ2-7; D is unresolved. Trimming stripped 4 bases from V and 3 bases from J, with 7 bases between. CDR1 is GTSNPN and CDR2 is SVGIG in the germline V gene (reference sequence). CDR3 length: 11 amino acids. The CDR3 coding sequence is TGTGCCTGGACAATGGACTACGAGCAGTACTTC. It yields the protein CAWTMDYEQYF.

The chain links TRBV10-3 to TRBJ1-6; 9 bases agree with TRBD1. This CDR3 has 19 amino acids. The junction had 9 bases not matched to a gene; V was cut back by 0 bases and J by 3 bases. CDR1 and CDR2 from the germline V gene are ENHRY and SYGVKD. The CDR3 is CAISESRGQGRDYNSPLHF. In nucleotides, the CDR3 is TGTGCCATCAGTGAGTCTCGGGGACAGGGCAGAGACTATAATTCACCCCTCCACTTT.

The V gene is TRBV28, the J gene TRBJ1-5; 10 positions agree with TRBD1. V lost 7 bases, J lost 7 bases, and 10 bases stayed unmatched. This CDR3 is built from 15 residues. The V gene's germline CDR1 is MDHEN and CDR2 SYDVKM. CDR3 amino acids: CASTQGGQGNQPQHF. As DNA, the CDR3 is TGTGCCAGCACCCAAGGGGGACAGGGGAACCAGCCCCAGCATTTT.

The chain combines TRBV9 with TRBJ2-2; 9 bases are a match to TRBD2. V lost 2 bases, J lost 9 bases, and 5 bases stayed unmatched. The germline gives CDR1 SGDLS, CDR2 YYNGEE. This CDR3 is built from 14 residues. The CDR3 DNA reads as TGTGCCAGCAGCGTTGGCGGGGGGGACTGGGAGCTGTTTTTT. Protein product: CASSVGGGDWELFF.

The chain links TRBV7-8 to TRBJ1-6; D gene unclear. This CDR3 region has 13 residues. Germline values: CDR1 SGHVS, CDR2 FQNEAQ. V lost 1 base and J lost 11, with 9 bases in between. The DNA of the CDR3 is TGTGCCAGCAGCTTAGATGACCTTCCACCCCTCCACTTT. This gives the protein CASSLDDLPPLHF.

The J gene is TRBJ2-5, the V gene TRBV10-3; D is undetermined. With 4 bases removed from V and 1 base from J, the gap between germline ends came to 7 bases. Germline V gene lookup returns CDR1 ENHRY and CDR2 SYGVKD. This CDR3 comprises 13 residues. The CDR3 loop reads CAISVGIQETQYF. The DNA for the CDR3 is TGTGCCATCAGTGTCGGCATCCAAGAGACCCAGTACTTC.